One sample yielded the 20 T cell receptor beta chains listed below, sequenced in a study of T cell repertoires in cytomegalovirus infection. TCRdb fed the reads into MiXCR, producing one record per CDR3 protein. The sample records approximately 500,000 distinct CDR3 sequences, 33% being singletons. These receptors' targets are unknown. Sequencing was performed on cultured PBMCs, taken from culture after CMV antigen stimulation. These receptor sequences come from a human donor in good health (CMV status not recorded). Some clones in this sample may be carry-over from other donors' samples.

This chain uses TRBV5-1 with TRBJ1-1; possibly TRBD1 for D (5 bases). The germline V gene has CDR1 SGHRS and CDR2 YFSETQ. This CDR3 is 14 amino acids long. Trimming removed 0 bases at V and 7 bases at J, with 13 bases between. The chain's CDR3 is CASSLEPGAGEAFF. In nucleotides, the CDR3 is TGCGCCAGCAGCTTGGAACCCGGGGCCGGTGAAGCTTTCTTT.

The CDR3 loop is CASSLAGRVTSGANVLTF. The CDR3 DNA reads TGTGCCAGCAGCTTGGCTGGCAGGGTAACCTCTGGGGCCAACGTCCTGACTTTC. The chain employs TRBV5-6 and TRBJ2-6; D is possibly TRBD1 (5 bases). This CDR3 spans 18 amino acids. Trimming removed 0 bases from V and 0 bases from J, with 13 bases in between. CDR1 and CDR2 from the germline V gene are SGHDT and YYEEEE. Together with reference TRBV5-6 and TRBJ2-6, the CDR3 gives the full variable domain: DAGVTQSPTHLIKTRGQQVTLRCSPKSGHDTVSWYQQALGQGPQFIFQYYEEEERQRGNFPDRFSGHQFPNYSSELNVNALLLGDSALYLCASSLAGRVTSGANVLTFGAGSRLTVL.

In this sample, this clonotype turned up a few times. V is TRBV6-2 or TRBV6-3 and J is TRBJ2-7; possible D gene TRBD2, 5 bases. V lost 2 bases, J lost 5 bases, and 7 bases lay in between. The CDR3 totals 12 residues. Looked up from germline, CDR1 is MNHEY and CDR2 is SVGEGT. As DNA, the CDR3 is TGTGCCAGCAGTTACCTGGGAGACGAGCAGTACGTC. This sequence encodes CASSYLGDEQYV.

This chain joins TRBV18 and TRBJ1-1; D is unresolved. The CDR3 has 15 amino acids. Trimming cost V 3 bases and J 4 bases, with 15 bases left between them. Per the germline V gene, CDR1 is KGHSH and CDR2 is LQKENI. In DNA, the CDR3 is TGTGCCAGCTCACCGAGTCGGATCAGCCCCACTGAAGCTTTCTTT. It yields the protein CASSPSRISPTEAFF.

The chain uses TRBV19 and TRBJ2-4, with 7 bases matching TRBD1. The CDR3 extends over 15 amino acids. Germline V gives CDR1 LNHDA, CDR2 SQIVND (reference sequence). The J segment lost 2 bases and the V segment lost 3 bases, leaving 4 bases of the junction unmatched. The CDR3 coding sequence is TGTGCCAGTAGTATTGGGACAGATACCAAAAACATTCAGTACTTC. This gives the protein CASSIGTDTKNIQYF.

V usage is TRBV19 and J usage is TRBJ1-2; D not resolved. Trimming removed 1 base from V and 7 bases from J, with 16 bases in between. The CDR3 length is 15 residues. Germline CDR1 LNHDA, CDR2 SQIVND (reference sequence). This chain's CDR3 is CASSIAQLDSFGYTF. The CDR3 DNA reads TGTGCCAGTAGTATAGCACAACTAGACTCCTTTGGCTACACCTTC.

The rearrangement links TRBV27 to TRBJ1-4; D is unresolved. V was cut by 3 bases and J by 5 bases, with 7 bases left in between. Germline V gives CDR1 MNHEY, CDR2 SMNVEV (reference sequence). This CDR3 region has 13 residues. The CDR3 protein is CASSFRVNEKLFF. DNA of the CDR3: TGTGCCAGCAGTTTTAGAGTAAATGAAAAACTGTTTTTT.

This clonotype appeared a few times. This chain uses TRBV7-3 with TRBJ2-2; D is perhaps TRBD2 (6 bases). CDR3 size: 16 residues. The V gene's germline CDR1 is SGHTA and CDR2 FQGTGA. V lost 2 bases to trimming and J lost 7 bases, with 17 bases between them. CDR3 sequence: CASSLYAGKGNGELFF. The CDR3 coding sequence is TGTGCCAGCAGCTTATATGCGGGGAAGGGTAACGGGGAGCTGTTTTTT.

The chain links TRBV10-3 to TRBJ2-3, with no clear D. Germline V CDR1 and CDR2: ENHRY, SYGVKD. Trimming left V 0 bases short and J 0 bases short, with 10 bases between. This CDR3 is 16 amino acids long. CDR3 bases: TGTGCCATCAGTGAGTCAGGGATTTTAAGCACAGATACGCAGTATTTT. It encodes CAISESGILSTDTQYF.

This clonotype came up once. V usage is TRBV5-5 and J usage is TRBJ2-7; D gene ambiguous. The CDR3 is made up of 12 amino acids. CDR1 is SGHKS, CDR2 YYEKEE, per germline (reference sequence). Trimming took 0 bases from V and 3 from J, leaving 4 bases between them. For the CDR3, the DNA is TGTGCCAGCAGCTTGGTGTTCTACGAGCAGTACTTC. Protein product: CASSLVFYEQYF.

This clonotype was seen a few times. The chain joins TRBV12-3 or TRBV12-4 to TRBJ1-1, with D hard to call. V gave up 3 bases and J gave up 3 bases, with 8 bases separating them. CDR3 length equals 13 residues. The CDR3 bases are TGTGCCAGCAGTTTGAGGGTTCACACTGAAGCTTTCTTT. It specifies CASSLRVHTEAFF.

The J gene is TRBJ2-3, the V gene TRBV7-2; maybe TRBD2 (6 bases). V was cut by 6 bases and J by 7 bases, with 20 bases left in between. Looked up from germline, CDR1 is SGHTA and CDR2 is FQGNSA. The CDR3 covers 15 residues. The CDR3 region has the DNA TGTGCCAGCAGTAATCAACTAGCCCGGGGGAATACGCAGTATTTT. Translating it yields CASSNQLARGNTQYF.

This clonotype was counted at least ten times. V and J are TRBV11-2 and TRBJ1-1; weak D call: TRBD1 (5 bases). Per the germline V gene, CDR1 is SGHAT and CDR2 is FQNNGV. V dropped 4 bases and J dropped 3 bases, with 21 bases sitting between them. The CDR3 extends over 17 amino acids. The CDR3 region is CASSYRGFFRGDTEAFF. CDR3 in DNA: TGTGCCAGCAGCTACCGGGGATTTTTCCGGGGGGACACTGAAGCTTTCTTT.

This clonotype has only a few counts. The chain employs TRBV27 and TRBJ1-5; unclear D gene. Germline assignment: CDR1 MNHEY and CDR2 SMNVEV (reference sequence). V shed 5 bases and J shed 3 bases, with 11 bases lying between them. This CDR3 spans 14 amino acids. CDR3 loop: CASSPGDLNQPQHF. The CDR3 DNA sequence: TGTGCCAGCAGTCCTGGGGATCTCAATCAGCCCCAGCATTTT.

This rearrangement joins TRBV10-2 to TRBJ1-4, with D possibly matching TRBD1 (5 bases). Looked up from germline, CDR1 is WSHSY and CDR2 is SAAADI. The CDR3 consists of 13 residues. Trimming stripped 6 bases from V and 5 bases from J, with 10 bases between. CDR3 DNA: TGCGCCAGCAGGGCAGGGTGGAATGAAAAACTGTTTTTT. Amino acid sequence: CASRAGWNEKLFF.

This clonotype was counted only a few times. This chain joins TRBV7-2 and TRBJ2-1; D may be TRBD2 (7 bases). V lost 1 base and J lost 8, with 24 bases in between. Germline V gene lookup returns CDR1 SGHTA and CDR2 FQGNSA. The CDR3 length is 18 residues. In nucleotides, the CDR3 is TGTGCCAGCAGCTTAGTGGGTAGCAGCGGGGCACCAGGGGATGAGCAGTTCTTC. Translation: CASSLVGSSGAPGDEQFF.

Note on this clonotype: The junction does not match germline at one end; this may be a read error. The chain has TRBV12-3 or TRBV12-4 and TRBJ1-1; D call uncertain. The CDR3 runs 11 residues. The CDR3 spells CASSLNSEAFF. The CDR3 DNA sequence: TGTGCCAGCAGTTTAAACAGTGAAGCTTTCTTT.

The rearrangement joins TRBV6-5 to TRBJ1-6; TRBD1 might be the D (5 bases). The CDR3 length is 15 residues. With 2 bases removed from V and 7 bases from J, the gap between germline ends came to 12 bases. Germline CDR1 is MNHEY and CDR2 is SVGAGI. The CDR3 DNA reads TGTGCCAGCAGTTACGCGGGACGGGCAAATTCACCCCTCCACTTT. Protein: CASSYAGRANSPLHF.

V usage is TRBV6-2 or TRBV6-3 and J usage is TRBJ2-7, with D uncertain. The CDR3 has 14 amino acids. V dropped 0 bases and J dropped 1 base, with 7 bases sitting between them. CDR1 MNHEY and CDR2 SVGEGT come from the germline V gene. In DNA form, the CDR3 reads TGTGCCAGCAGTTACTCGAAATGGTCCTACGAGCAGTACTTC. It encodes CASSYSKWSYEQYF.

The rearrangement links TRBV20-1 to TRBJ2-1; D is uncertain. The CDR3 length is 13 residues. Germline CDR1 reads DFQATT; CDR2 reads SNEGSKA (reference sequence). The ends were cut back, 4 bases at V and 2 bases at J, with 9 bases in the middle. The CDR3 protein is CSAMAATYNEQFF. The DNA for the CDR3 is TGCAGTGCTATGGCAGCTACCTACAATGAGCAGTTCTTC.